Following are 27 T cell receptor beta chains from one sample sequenced in a study of beta chain features in type 1 diabetes (dated by TCRdb to the late 2010s). Receptors were amplified or captured by the immunoSEQ multiplex PCR assay. The entire amount of isolated RNA was reverse transcribed using the High Capacity cDNA Reverse Transcription Kit, so the sequenced TCRB transcripts were expressed ones. In TCRdb, the immuneACCESS table is reduced to in-frame sequences with V and J assigned. These tables do not hold every clone; where another copy was compared, an unresolved V gene accounts for under half, and the others remain unexplained. Across this sample there are 250,000 or so clones, with about 63% seen only once. Around 0.05% of the sample belongs to the ten largest clones. The sample comprised naive CD4+ T cells from blood. Read against the paper, the sample's cell subset or site label means: true naive CD4+ T cells. The receptors originated from a man in his thirties or forties in good health.

J is TRBJ2-5 and V is TRBV20-1; D uncertain. The CDR3 is made up of 11 amino acids. Trimming took off 4 bases at V and 5 bases at J, with 8 bases between the two ends. Germline-derived CDR1 and CDR2 are DFQATT and SNEGSKA (reference sequence). CDR3 sequence (DNA): TGCAGTGCTACGGCCGTGGAGACCCAGTACTTC. It is translated as CSATAVETQYF.

This chain joins TRBV7-8 and TRBJ2-3, with D unclear. The CDR3 has 16 residues. V was trimmed by 5 bases and J by 5 bases, leaving 20 bases between them. Per germline, CDR1 SGHVS and CDR2 FQNEAQ. The CDR3 sequence is CASSPVRSRQRDTQYF. The CDR3 DNA is TGTGCCAGCAGCCCGGTACGCTCCAGGCAGCGAGATACGCAGTATTTT.

This chain connects TRBV7-2 to TRBJ2-4, with TRBD2 matching 8 bases. Trimming removed 5 bases from V and 6 bases from J; junction bases left unmatched: 9. The CDR3 is made up of 15 amino acids. CDR1 is SGHTA and CDR2 is FQGNSA in the germline V gene. The CDR3 DNA sequence: TGTGCCAGCAGCATAGGACTAGCAGAGGGAAACATTCAGTACTTC. Its translation is CASSIGLAEGNIQYF.

This chain uses TRBV7-6 with TRBJ2-6; D is possibly TRBD1 or TRBD2 (5 bases each). Germline lookup yields CDR1 SGHVS and CDR2 FNYEAQ. V was clipped by 5 bases and J by 2 bases, with 13 bases between them. The CDR3 length is 16 residues. CDR3 amino acids: CASSTSPGPGANVLTF. For the CDR3, the DNA is TGTGCCAGCAGCACAAGCCCGGGACCTGGGGCCAACGTCCTGACTTTC.

The chain has TRBV7-8 and TRBJ2-1; 8 bases line up with TRBD2. Trimming removed 5 bases from V and 8 bases from J; junction bases left unmatched: 2. Germline V gene data show CDR1 as SGHVS and CDR2 as FQNEAQ. This CDR3 is 12 amino acids long. For the CDR3, the DNA is TGTGCCAGCAGCCCCGGGGGGGATGAGCAGTTCTTC. Translating it yields CASSPGGDEQFF.

A few counts support this clone. An end of the junction differs from the germline gene, which may be a read error. CDR3 nucleotide sequence: TGTGCCAGCAGTCTATCCTCTGGGGCCAACGTCCTGACTTTC. It codes for CASSLSSGANVLTF. V gene TRBV27 combines with J gene TRBJ2-6; D not resolved. CDR1 is MNHEY, CDR2 SMNVEV, per germline (reference sequence). The CDR3 is 14 amino acids. The full variable domain, with the rest looked up from reference TRBV27 and TRBJ2-6, is EAQVTQNPRYLITVTGKKLTVTCSQNMNHEYMSWYRQDPGLGLRQIYYSMNVEVTDKGDVPEGYKVSRKEKRNFPLILESPSPNQTSLYFCASSLSSGANVLTFGAGSRLTVL.

A few counts support this clone. The chain carries TRBV14 and TRBJ2-1, with a weak D call TRBD2 (6 bases). V was cut by 4 bases and J by 2 bases, with 6 bases left in between. Germline loops: CDR1 SGHDN, CDR2 FVKESK. The CDR3 runs to 13 residues. The CDR3 coding sequence is TGTGCCAGCAGCCCGGGGGCCTACAATGAGCAGTTCTTC. Protein sequence: CASSPGAYNEQFF.

In the case of this clone: Within the sample, other DNA sequences also encode this same CDR3. V is TRBV15 and J is TRBJ2-1; no definite D call. Trimming shortened V by 0 bases and J by 6 bases, and 0 bases separated the two germline ends. Per the germline V gene, CDR1 is LNHNV and CDR2 is YYDKDF (reference sequence). The CDR3 is 11 amino acids. CDR3 residues: CATSRDNEQFF. The CDR3 coding sequence is TGTGCCACCAGCAGAGACAATGAGCAGTTCTTC.

The chain has TRBV9 and TRBJ2-1; TRBD1 aligns across 7 bases. The CDR3 spans 16 residues. Germline V gene lookup returns CDR1 SGDLS and CDR2 YYNGEE. Trimming at V came to 0 bases and at J to 2 bases, leaving 5 bases not matched to a gene. Written as DNA, the CDR3 is TGTGCCAGCAGCGTAGCCGGACAGGCAACCTACAATGAGCAGTTCTTC. It is translated as CASSVAGQATYNEQFF.

The chain is built from TRBV7-9 and TRBJ2-2; the D gene is possibly TRBD2 (6 bases). Germline-derived CDR1 and CDR2 are SEHNR and FQNEAQ (reference sequence). The length of the CDR3 is 14 residues. V lost 6 bases and J lost 6, with 14 bases in between. CDR3 sequence (DNA): TGTGCCAGCAGACAGGAGCGGGTTGCCGGGGAGCTGTTTTTT. Its translation is CASRQERVAGELFF.

This chain joins TRBV2 and TRBJ2-2; D ambiguous. The V gene lost 2 bases and the J gene lost 1 base, with 5 bases spanning the gap. The length of the CDR3 is 14 residues. Germline V lookup: CDR1 SNHLY, CDR2 FYNNEI. CDR3 region: CASSEIRNTGELFF. The CDR3 DNA sequence: TGTGCCAGCAGTGAAATCCGGAACACCGGGGAGCTGTTTTTT.

This clone showed up just a few times. V is TRBV6-4 and J is TRBJ2-1; unclear D gene. Germline V lookup: CDR1 MRHNA, CDR2 SNTAGT. The CDR3 totals 13 residues. Between the trimmed V and J ends, which lost 4 bases and 0 bases, there was a span of 4 bases. The CDR3 loop reads CASSVNSYNEQFF. CDR3 sequence (DNA): TGTGCCAGCAGTGTAAACTCCTACAATGAGCAGTTCTTC.

CDR3 DNA: TGCGCCAGCAGCCAAGATCGTGGAGCGACGCAGTATTTT. Encoded protein: CASSQDRGATQYF. This rearrangement joins TRBV4-3 to TRBJ2-3; D gene ambiguous. CDR3 size: 13 residues. Germline V gene data show CDR1 as LGHNA and CDR2 as YSLEER. The V and J ends lost 0 bases and 9 bases respectively, with 10 bases between them.

The chain has TRBV19 and TRBJ2-1, with D possibly being TRBD1 or TRBD2 (5 bases each). Between the trimmed V and J ends, which lost 3 bases and 2 bases, there was a span of 8 bases. The CDR3 length is 14 residues. Per the germline V gene, CDR1 is LNHDA and CDR2 is SQIVND (reference sequence). CDR3 in DNA: TGTGCCAGTAGTATCCGGGGCACCTACAATGAGCAGTTCTTC. It codes for CASSIRGTYNEQFF.

The rearrangement links TRBV29-1 to TRBJ2-7, with 9 bases matching TRBD1. V lost 5 bases and J lost 2; bases outside the gene matches: 4. Germline lookup yields CDR1 SQVTM and CDR2 ANQGSEA. The CDR3 consists of 13 residues. The CDR3 bases are TGCAGCGTTCTACAGGGGGCGGCCTACGAGCAGTACTTC. Amino acids: CSVLQGAAYEQYF.

For this clone: The sample contains more than one DNA sequence encoding this CDR3. This chain joins TRBV30 and TRBJ2-3, with 9 positions matching TRBD1. CDR3 size: 14 residues. Germline V gives CDR1 GTSNPN, CDR2 SVGIG (reference sequence). Germline trimming cut 5 bases from V and 1 base from J; bases unmatched to any gene: 4. CDR3 sequence (DNA): TGTGCCTGGGGACAGGGGAAGGGCACAGATACGCAGTATTTT. Residues: CAWGQGKGTDTQYF.

V and J are TRBV29-1 and TRBJ2-1; 12 nucleotides line up with TRBD2. Trimming at V came to 3 bases and at J to 3 bases, leaving 9 bases not matched to a gene. The CDR3 runs to 17 residues. Germline assignment: CDR1 SQVTM and CDR2 ANQGSEA. CDR3 bases: TGCAGCGTTGACGGGCTAGCGGGAGGGGAGATCTACAATGAGCAGTTCTTC. Translating it yields CSVDGLAGGEIYNEQFF.

The chain combines TRBV30 with TRBJ2-3, with TRBD1 identical over 8 bases. V trimming: 3 bases; J trimming: 3 bases; junction bases outside the gene matches: 5. Germline CDR1 and CDR2: GTSNPN and SVGIG (reference sequence). This CDR3 has 14 residues. CDR3 loop: CAWSSDRDTDTQYF. The CDR3 DNA sequence: TGTGCCTGGAGCTCGGACAGGGATACAGATACGCAGTATTTT. The full variable domain, completed using reference TRBV30 and TRBJ2-3, is SQTIHQWPATLVQPVGSPLSLECTVEGTSNPNLYWYRQAAGRGLQLLFYSVGIGQISSEVPQNLSASRPQDRQFILSSKKLLLSDSGFYLCAWSSDRDTDTQYFGPGTRLTVL.

The chain uses TRBV10-3 and TRBJ2-3; 13 nucleotides agree with TRBD2. This CDR3 is built from 16 residues. CDR1 ENHRY and CDR2 SYGVKD come from the germline V gene. Losses at the gene ends were 6 bases for V and 4 bases for J; bases not matched to a gene: 7. CDR3 loop: CAISILAGGPPDTQYF. The CDR3 nucleotides are TGTGCCATCAGCATACTAGCGGGAGGGCCGCCAGATACGCAGTATTTT.

The chain combines TRBV28 with TRBJ2-7, with 11 bases lining up with TRBD2. V was pared by 2 bases and J by 6 bases, with 9 bases of the junction left unmatched. This CDR3 has 16 residues. Per germline, CDR1 MDHEN and CDR2 SYDVKM. DNA for the CDR3: TGTGCCAGCAGTTTACTTAGCGGGAGGGCCGAGGGCGAGCAGTACTTC. Translating it yields CASSLLSGRAEGEQYF.

The rearrangement uses TRBV4-1 and TRBJ2-3; TRBD2 is a possible D gene (6 bases). From germline, CDR1 is MGHRA and CDR2 YSYEKL. Between the trimmed V and J ends, which lost 4 bases and 2 bases, there was a span of 7 bases. The CDR3 loop spans 13 amino acids. This CDR3 reads CASSRGVTDTQYF. CDR3 in DNA: TGCGCCAGCAGCCGGGGGGTCACAGATACGCAGTATTTT.

This clone was counted a single time. This sequence joins TRBV30 and TRBJ2-3; 9 bases are shared with TRBD2. Trimming at V came to 8 bases and at J to 0 bases, leaving 6 bases not matched to a gene. The CDR3 loop spans 14 amino acids. Per germline, CDR1 GTSNPN and CDR2 SVGIG (reference sequence). Written as DNA, the CDR3 is TGTGCCACATATAGCGGGGGCAGCACAGATACGCAGTATTTT. Encoded protein: CATYSGGSTDTQYF.

This chain joins TRBV19 and TRBJ2-1; D is unclear. The V gene lost 9 bases and the J gene lost 3 bases, with 12 bases spanning the gap. This CDR3 has 13 residues. The germline gives CDR1 LNHDA, CDR2 SQIVND (reference sequence). CDR3 residues: CASGLRVYNEQFF. CDR3 sequence (DNA): TGTGCCAGCGGTCTCCGGGTCTACAATGAGCAGTTCTTC.

V is TRBV5-1 and J is TRBJ2-3; the D gene is possibly TRBD2 (6 bases). Trimming stripped 4 bases from V and 6 bases from J, with 21 bases between. CDR1 is SGHRS, CDR2 YFSETQ, per germline. The CDR3 is 16 amino acids. This CDR3 is CASSPPIGGSSDTQYF. The DNA of the CDR3 is TGCGCCAGCAGCCCCCCTATCGGGGGAAGTTCGGATACGCAGTATTTT.

In this sample, this clone turned up once. Other nucleotide sequences in the sample specify the same CDR3. The rearrangement links TRBV30 to TRBJ2-7; D not resolved. The germline gives CDR1 GTSNPN, CDR2 SVGIG (reference sequence). V lost 0 bases to trimming and J lost 2 bases, with 8 bases between them. The CDR3 is 13 amino acids. In nucleotides, the CDR3 is TGTGCCTGGAGTGTACGGGCTGCCTACGAGCAGTACTTC. It specifies CAWSVRAAYEQYF.

A few counts support this clone. The same CDR3 is also encoded by other DNA sequences in this sample. The V and J genes are TRBV29-1 and TRBJ2-1; D is unclear. Trimming stripped 4 bases from V and 7 bases from J, with 5 bases between. The V gene's germline CDR1 is SQVTM and CDR2 ANQGSEA. This CDR3 is 10 amino acids long. For the CDR3, the DNA is TGCAGCGTTGGGAGTAATGAGCAGTTCTTC. Its protein product is CSVGSNEQFF.

The J gene is TRBJ2-7, the V gene TRBV6-5; 7 bases are shared with TRBD2. The CDR3 loop spans 13 amino acids. V lost 5 bases to trimming and J lost 3 bases; unmatched junction nucleotides: 4. Germline CDR1 reads MNHEY; CDR2 reads SVGAGI. The CDR3 DNA sequence: TGTGCCAGCAGTAGAACTAGCGACTACGAGCAGTACTTC. This codes for CASSRTSDYEQYF.